Given below is one TCR beta chain in context. This clonotype was detected ten times or more. Its antigen has not been determined. Base qualities are not at hand, and no much larger clone is one base apart. These data are taken from a study of identical twins (dated by TCRdb to 2016 to 2017). Regarding the research as a whole: To test whether fetal clonotypes persist, this study deep-sequenced TCR alpha and beta repertoires from monozygotic twins, from unrelated adults of various ages, and from cord blood. To rule out contamination, replicate twin experiments were performed at different times with different library preparation protocols.

Library creation used 5' RACE. Instrument on record: Illumina HiSeq 2000. Template switching introduced a universal primer binding site; the final cDNA contained a unique molecular identifier, enabling accurate counting of TCR cDNA molecules. Specific primers in the conserved constant-segment region were used to synthesize first-strand cDNA for TCR alpha and beta chains. To control for contamination, each cDNA library was double barcoded with a SMART-Mk sample barcode plus Illumina barcodes. TruSeq adapter sequences and Illumina sample barcodes were added in two successive PCR steps. The Illumina HiSeq platform was used with custom primers to sequence TCR alpha and beta cDNA libraries. In the original analysis: Unique molecular identifiers were extracted from raw reads with MiGEC, and CDR3 positions were determined with MiXCR. For each individual, recombination models were inferred using an EM algorithm with the repgenHMM and IGoR tools. The analysis of shared clonotypes was done with the tcR package in R, with sharing normalized by the product of cloneset sizes. To study raw recombination free of thymic and clonal selection effects, out-of-frame nonproductive sequences were analyzed. TCRdb applied fastp at Q25 and MiXCR to the public reads, then kept only in-frame beta chains. Here each entry gathers all rows of one CDR3 protein and keeps the most common genes and DNA. TCRdb, not the authors, supplied the V and J calls. Recorded for this sample are about 700,000 distinct CDR3 sequences; roughly 6.2% of them occurred a single time. The ten top clones hold approximately 1.6% of the sample.

Every donor in the study was a healthy Caucasian. Three unrelated non-twin adults were additionally sequenced: a male aged 18 to 29, a male aged 50 to 59 and a female aged 50 to 59. Using Miltenyi CD45RO+ enrichment and human naive T-cell isolation kits, memory (CD45RO+) and naive T cells were isolated from PBMC. The CDR3 spans 14 residues, from the cysteine through the phenylalanine. The entry retains the CDR3 DNA only, 42 bases that are in frame from base 1. Looking up the germline V gene yields CDR1 LGHNA and CDR2 YSLEER. From V the trimming removes 1 base and from J it removes 4 bases, while the gene matches leave 3 bases of the junction unaccounted for. Broad study findings and their caveats: Compared with coincidental sharing between unrelated individuals, out-of-frame TCR alpha sequences shared between twins showed an excess of sequences with low generation probability. Excess twin sharing in beta out-of-frame sequences was weaker because fewer shared sequences lowered the signal-to-noise ratio. In monozygotic twins, out-of-frame TCR alpha sharing was systematically underestimated by recombination models, although the models agreed with sharing between unrelated individuals. Because the same donors could not be followed over many years, the conclusions relied on cross-sectional statistical analysis. Invariant T cells such as MAIT and iNKT could partly confound zero-insertion analyses, although diverse VJ usage argued against such confounding for most clonotypes. Fewer insertions were carried by abundant cord blood beta clonotypes; a weaker similar trend was observed in young adult naive repertoires, while no such trend was observed in memory repertoires.

The clonotype originates from a man aged 18 to 29 in good health. The chain is encoded by TRBV4-3 joined to TRBJ2-7; 8 bases in between match TRBD1. Material: naive T cells sorted from blood. Per the publication, the cell subset or site label means: cells isolated with a human naive T-cell isolation kit. The DNA reads as follows: TGCGCCAGCAGCCAAGGGACAGGGATTTACGAGCAGTACTTC. Protein translation: CASSQGTGIYEQYF.